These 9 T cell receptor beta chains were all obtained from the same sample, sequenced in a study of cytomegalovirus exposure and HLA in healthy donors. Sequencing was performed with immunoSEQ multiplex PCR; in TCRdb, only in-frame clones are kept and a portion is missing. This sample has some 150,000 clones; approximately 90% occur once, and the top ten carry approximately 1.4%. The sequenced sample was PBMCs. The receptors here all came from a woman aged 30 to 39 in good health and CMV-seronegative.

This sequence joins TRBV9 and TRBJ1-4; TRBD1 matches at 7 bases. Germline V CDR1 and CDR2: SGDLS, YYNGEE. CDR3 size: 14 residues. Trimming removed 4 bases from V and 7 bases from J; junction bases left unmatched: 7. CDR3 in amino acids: CASSPGTAGEKLFF. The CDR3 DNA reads TGTGCCAGCAGCCCCGGGACAGCCGGTGAAAAACTGTTTTTT.

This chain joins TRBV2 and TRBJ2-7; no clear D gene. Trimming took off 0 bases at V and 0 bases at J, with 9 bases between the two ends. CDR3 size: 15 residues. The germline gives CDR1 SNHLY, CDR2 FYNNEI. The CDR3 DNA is TGTGCCAGCAGTGAAGCTGCGGCGATCTCCTACGAGCAGTACTTC. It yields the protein CASSEAAAISYEQYF.

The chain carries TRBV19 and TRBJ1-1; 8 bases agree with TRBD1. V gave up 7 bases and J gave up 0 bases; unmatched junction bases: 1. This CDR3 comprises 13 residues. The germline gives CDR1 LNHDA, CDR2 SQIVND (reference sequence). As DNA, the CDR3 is TGTGCCAGTAAACAGGGGGTGAACACTGAAGCTTTCTTT. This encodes CASKQGVNTEAFF.

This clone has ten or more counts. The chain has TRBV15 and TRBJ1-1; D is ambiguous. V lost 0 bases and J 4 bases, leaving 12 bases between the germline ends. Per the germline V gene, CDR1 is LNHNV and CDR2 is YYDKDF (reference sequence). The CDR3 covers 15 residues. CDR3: CATSREYVPGTEAFF. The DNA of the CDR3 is TGTGCCACCAGCAGAGAGTATGTGCCGGGCACTGAAGCTTTCTTT.

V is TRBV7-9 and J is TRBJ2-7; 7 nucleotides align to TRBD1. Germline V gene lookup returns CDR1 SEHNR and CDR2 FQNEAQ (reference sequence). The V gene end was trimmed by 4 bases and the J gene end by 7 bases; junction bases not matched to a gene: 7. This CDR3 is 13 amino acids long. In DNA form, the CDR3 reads TGTGCCAGCAGCTCCTCGGACAGGACTGAGCAGTACTTC. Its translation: CASSSSDRTEQYF.

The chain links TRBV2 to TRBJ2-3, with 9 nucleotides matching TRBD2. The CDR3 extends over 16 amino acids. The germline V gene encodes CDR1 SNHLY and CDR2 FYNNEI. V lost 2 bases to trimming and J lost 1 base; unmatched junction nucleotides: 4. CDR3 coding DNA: TGTGCCAGCAGTGAATGGGCTAGCGGGGGCACAGATACGCAGTATTTT. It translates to CASSEWASGGTDTQYF.

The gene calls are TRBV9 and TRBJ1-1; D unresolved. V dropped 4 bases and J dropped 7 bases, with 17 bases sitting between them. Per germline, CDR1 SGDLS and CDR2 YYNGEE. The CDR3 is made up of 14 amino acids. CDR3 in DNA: TGTGCCAGCAGCCCTCGGGTAACTCATGGTGAAGCTTTCTTT. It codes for CASSPRVTHGEAFF. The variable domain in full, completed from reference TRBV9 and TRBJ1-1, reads DSGVTQTPKHLITATGQRVTLRCSPRSGDLSVYWYQQSLDQGLQFLIQYYNGEERAKGNILERFSAQQFPDLHSELNLSSLELGDSALYFCASSPRVTHGEAFFGQGTRLTVV.

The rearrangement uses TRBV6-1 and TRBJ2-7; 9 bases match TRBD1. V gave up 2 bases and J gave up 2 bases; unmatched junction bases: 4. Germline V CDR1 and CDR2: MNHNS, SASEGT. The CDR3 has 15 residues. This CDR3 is CASSERDRAAYEQYF. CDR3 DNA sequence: TGTGCCAGCAGTGAAAGGGACAGGGCTGCCTACGAGCAGTACTTC.

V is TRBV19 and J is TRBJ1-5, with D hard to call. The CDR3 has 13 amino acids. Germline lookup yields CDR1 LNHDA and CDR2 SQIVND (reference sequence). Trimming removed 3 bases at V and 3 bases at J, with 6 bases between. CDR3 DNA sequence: TGTGCCAGTAGTATTACCTACAATCAGCCCCAGCATTTT. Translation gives CASSITYNQPQHF.